This is a list of T cell receptor beta chains from one sample in a study of blood T cell repertoires in COVID-19. Profiled with immunoSEQ multiplex PCR; TCRdb holds only in-frame clones, not every one. The table records around 99,000 clones, 85% to 95% of them present only once. The source material was peripheral blood. These receptors came from a woman younger than 45 with acute or convalescent COVID-19. CDR3s include the opening cysteine and the closing phenylalanine or tryptophan. A D gene is named only where the DNA matches it firmly. Size values are once, few and many counts, or a class for expanded clones, and some rows have none.

v_call,j_call,d_call,clone_size,cdr3_nt,cdr3_aa
TRBV2,TRBJ2-1,-,-,TGTGCCAGCAGTGAGATGTCAGGGGTTAATGAGCAGTTCTTC,CASSEMSGVNEQFF
TRBV7-8,TRBJ1-3,TRBD1,-,TGTGCCAGCAGCTTGGGGCCGAGGACAGGGTCTGGAAACACCATATATTTT,CASSLGPRTGSGNTIYF
TRBV7-7,TRBJ2-1,TRBD1,-,TGTGCCAGCAGCTCCTCGACAGGGGTCTCCTACAATGAGCAGTTCTTC,CASSSSTGVSYNEQFF
TRBV11-2,TRBJ1-2,-,-,TGTGCCAGCAGCGTCCCGGGGGGCGGTTATGGCTACACCTTC,CASSVPGGGYGYTF
TRBV7-2,TRBJ1-1,TRBD1,-,TGTGCCAGCAGCTCGGACGGACAGGTGGGAACTGAAGCTTTCTTT,CASSSDGQVGTEAFF
TRBV2,TRBJ1-5,-,-,TGTGCCAGCAGCGCTCAGGGGTTGCTTGGTCAGCCCCAGCATTTT,CASSAQGLLGQPQHF
TRBV9,TRBJ1-3,TRBD1,-,TGTGCCAGCAGCGAAGCCGGGACAGGAGTTGGAAACACCATATATTTT,CASSEAGTGVGNTIYF
TRBV5-6,TRBJ1-2,TRBD1,once,TGTGCCAGCAGCCTCCGGACAGGGACTGAGAGGTTTGTTGGCTACACCTTC,CASSLRTGTERFVGYTF
TRBV30,TRBJ2-3,TRBD2,-,TGTGCCTGGAGTGTACTTAGCGGGAGTTTGGATACGCAGTATTTT,CAWSVLSGSLDTQYF
TRBV7-2,TRBJ1-3,TRBD1,-,TGTGCCAGCAGCTTTGACAGGGGAAGAAACACCATATATTTT,CASSFDRGRNTIYF
TRBV7-2,TRBJ1-1,TRBD1,-,TGTGCCAGCAGCGTTACAGGGGGCAGCACTGAAGCTTTCTTT,CASSVTGGSTEAFF
TRBV9,TRBJ2-3,TRBD2,-,TGTGCCAGCAGCGACCCGACTAGCGGGGGGGCAGATACGCAGTATTTT,CASSDPTSGGADTQYF
TRBV30,TRBJ1-6,-,-,TGTGCCTGGAGTGGAACCAGCTCCTATAATTCACCCCTCCACTTT,CAWSGTSSYNSPLHF
TRBV6-5,TRBJ1-1,-,-,TGTGCCAGCAGTCCTAGCGGGGGGACTGAAGCTTTCTTT,CASSPSGGTEAFF
TRBV12-3/TRBV12-4,TRBJ2-7,-,-,TGTGCCAGCAGTTTAAGAACAGCATACGAGCAGTACTTC,CASSLRTAYEQYF
TRBV7-9,TRBJ2-1,TRBD2,-,TGTGCCAGCAGCCACCGCCTGGGACTAGCGGGAACGGATGAGCAGTTCTTC,CASSHRLGLAGTDEQFF
TRBV27,TRBJ1-3,-,-,TGTGCCAGCAAAGACAAACTCTCTGGAAACACCATATATTTT,CASKDKLSGNTIYF
TRBV7-9,TRBJ1-4,TRBD1,-,TGTGCCAGCAGAAGGACAGGGGCTGGGGAAAAACTGTTTTTT,CASRRTGAGEKLFF
TRBV18,TRBJ2-5,TRBD2,-,TGTGCCAGCTCAGTGTCTAGCGGCCCCGAGAGCCGGGTTACCCAGTACTTC,CASSVSSGPESRVTQYF
TRBV19,TRBJ1-5,-,few,TGTGCCAGTAGTATAGACAGTTACAATCAGCCCCAGCATTTT,CASSIDSYNQPQHF